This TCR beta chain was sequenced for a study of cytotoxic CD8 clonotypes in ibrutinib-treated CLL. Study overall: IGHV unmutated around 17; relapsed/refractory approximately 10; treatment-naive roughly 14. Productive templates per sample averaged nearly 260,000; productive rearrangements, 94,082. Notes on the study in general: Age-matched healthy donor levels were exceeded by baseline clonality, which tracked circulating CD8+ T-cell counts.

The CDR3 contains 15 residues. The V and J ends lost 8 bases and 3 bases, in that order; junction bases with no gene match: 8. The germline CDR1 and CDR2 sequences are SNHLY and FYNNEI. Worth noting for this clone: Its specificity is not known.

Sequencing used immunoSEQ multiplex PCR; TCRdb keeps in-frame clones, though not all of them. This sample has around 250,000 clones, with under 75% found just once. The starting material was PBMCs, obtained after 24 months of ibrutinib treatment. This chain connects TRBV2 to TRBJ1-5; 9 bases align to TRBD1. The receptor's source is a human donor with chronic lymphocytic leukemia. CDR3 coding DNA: TGTGCCAGCCGGACAGGGGAAGATTTCAATCAGCCCCAGCATTTT. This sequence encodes CASRTGEDFNQPQHF.